This T cell receptor (beta chain) was sequenced in a study of blood T cell repertoires in COVID-19. About the study: COVID-19 samples from acute and convalescent phases originated in the United States, Italy and Spain. T cells, B-cell-depleted T cells, or PBMCs supplied cDNA or gDNA.

The V end was cut by 3 bases, the J end by 4 bases, with 13 bases between. Germline lookup yields CDR1 SGHRS and CDR2 YFSETQ. The CDR3 contains 14 residues. In the original processing: Reference gene primer amplification gave estimated nucleated cell counts. Libraries were prepared by immunoSEQ multiplex PCR; TCRdb keeps only in-frame clonotypes and omits some of them. From that table come the V and J calls and clone size; the DNA was used to work out D and trimming. In the table there are fewer than 95,000 clones, roughly 85% of which are singletons. Sequencing input: peripheral blood. The gene calls are TRBV5-1 and TRBJ2-5, with a tentative D call TRBD2 (6 bases). This receptor was identified in a man aged 45-65 years with active or convalescent COVID-19. CDR3 nucleotide sequence: TGCGCCAGCAGCTGGGGACTGCCCCGAGAGACCCAGTACTTC. Translating gives CASSWGLPRETQYF.